This T cell receptor beta chain was recorded in a study of cytotoxic CD8 clonotypes in ibrutinib-treated CLL. Study summary: When averaged across all of the samples, the counts came to 255,043 productive templates and some 93,000 productive rearrangements.

A remark on this clone: The antigen remains unidentified.

CDR3 size: 17 residues. After removal of 0 bases from V and 4 bases from J, the junction contained 10 bases not matched to a gene. CDR1 and CDR2 (germline): SGHRS, YFSETQ. Overall study results and limits: Rising at ibrutinib response, clonality subsequently fell back toward baseline at progression.

The assay was immunoSEQ multiplex PCR, and TCRdb's table has in-frame clones only and misses some. The sample records 150,000 to 200,000 clones, 81% being singletons. This specimen was PBMCs, taken after 12 months of ibrutinib treatment. This chain joins TRBV5-1 and TRBJ2-3; the match to TRBD1 covers 8 bases. The source is a human donor with chronic lymphocytic leukemia. The CDR3 nucleotides are TGCGCCAGCAGCTTGGCAGGATCAGGGGGCAGGGCAGATACGCAGTATTTT. Its translation: CASSLAGSGGRADTQYF.